Each of the 8 T cell receptor beta chains below was sequenced from the same sample in a study of cytomegalovirus exposure and HLA in healthy donors. PCR was performed using 60 Vbeta and 13 Jbeta primers. Some clones are missing from TCRdb's copy, which holds only in-frame ones; the method was immunoSEQ multiplex PCR. The profile covers about 140,000 clones, with roughly three quarters appearing a single time and about 4.7% taken by the ten largest. The specimen sequenced was PBMCs. These receptors were obtained from a man aged 60 to 69 in good health and CMV-seronegative.

This chain links TRBV11-2 with TRBJ1-3, with 8 bases that match TRBD1. The V gene end was trimmed by 3 bases and the J gene end by 2 bases; junction bases not matched to a gene: 3. CDR3 size: 15 residues. Germline CDR1 is SGHAT and CDR2 is FQNNGV. The CDR3 loop reads CASSFSQGAGNTIYF. The CDR3 bases are TGTGCCAGCAGCTTTTCACAGGGGGCTGGAAACACCATATATTTT.

V is TRBV5-6 and J is TRBJ2-7; maybe TRBD1 (6 bases). There are 15 residues in the CDR3. Germline CDR1 reads SGHDT; CDR2 reads YYEEEE. V was shortened by 4 bases and J by 5 bases, with 19 bases between the two germline ends. The CDR3 is CASSQPRTGSNEQYF. The CDR3 DNA follows: TGTGCCAGCAGCCAACCACGAACAGGGAGTAACGAGCAGTACTTC. Full variable domain (remainder filled in from reference TRBV5-6 and TRBJ2-7): DAGVTQSPTHLIKTRGQQVTLRCSPKSGHDTVSWYQQALGQGPQFIFQYYEEEERQRGNFPDRFSGHQFPNYSSELNVNALLLGDSALYLCASSQPRTGSNEQYFGPGTRLTVT.

The chain recombines TRBV6-6 with TRBJ2-1; possible D gene TRBD2, 5 bases. Per germline, CDR1 MNHNY and CDR2 SVGAGI (reference sequence). Trimming removed 5 bases at V and 7 bases at J, with 12 bases between. There are 13 residues in the CDR3. CDR3 sequence: CASSTPDWNEQFF. The CDR3 DNA reads as TGTGCCAGCAGTACCCCGGACTGGAATGAGCAGTTCTTC.

The chain employs TRBV14 and TRBJ2-1, with D possibly TRBD1 on 6 matching bases. The CDR3 contains 13 residues. Germline V gene sequence: CDR1 SGHDN, CDR2 FVKESK. Trimming took off 7 bases at V and 6 bases at J, with 13 bases between the two ends. The CDR3: CASTPTGVNEQFF. The CDR3 DNA sequence: TGTGCCAGCACCCCGACAGGTGTCAATGAGCAGTTCTTC.

The CDR3 bases are TGTGCCAGCAGCGGCCCTGGGACTAGCGGGAAGAAAAACATTCAGTACTTC. Protein product: CASSGPGTSGKKNIQYF. This chain uses TRBV7-9 with TRBJ2-4; TRBD2 aligns across 13 bases. J gave up 4 bases and V 5 bases, and 8 bases lay outside the gene matches. Germline values: CDR1 SEHNR, CDR2 FQNEAQ (reference sequence). This CDR3 is built from 17 residues.

The CDR3, as DNA: TGTGCCAGCAGTTATTCAGGGGAAGGCCCTAGGGAGCAGTACTTC. Its protein is CASSYSGEGPREQYF. The gene calls are TRBV6-5 and TRBJ2-7; D possibly corresponds to TRBD1 (6 bases). Deletions cut 3 bases from V and 7 bases from J, with 19 bases between. The germline gives CDR1 MNHEY, CDR2 SVGAGI. The CDR3 totals 15 residues.

This chain links TRBV2 with TRBJ2-3, with TRBD2 as a possible D gene (6 bases). CDR1 and CDR2 from the germline V gene are SNHLY and FYNNEI. The CDR3 is made up of 15 amino acids. The V and J ends lost 4 bases and 0 bases respectively, with 11 bases between them. The CDR3 protein is CASSGRGTSTDTQYF. In DNA form, the CDR3 reads TGTGCCAGCAGTGGGAGGGGAACTAGCACAGATACGCAGTATTTT.

As regards this clone: One junction end does not reproduce the germline sequence, and a read error may be involved. V usage is TRBV7-9 and J usage is TRBJ1-5; maybe TRBD1 (5 bases). This CDR3 is 15 amino acids long. Germline CDR1 SEHNR, CDR2 FQNEAQ (reference sequence). In DNA, the CDR3 is TGTTCCAGCAGCTTAGGCACTCCGGGGGATCAGCCCCAGCATTTT. It codes for CSSSLGTPGDQPQHF.